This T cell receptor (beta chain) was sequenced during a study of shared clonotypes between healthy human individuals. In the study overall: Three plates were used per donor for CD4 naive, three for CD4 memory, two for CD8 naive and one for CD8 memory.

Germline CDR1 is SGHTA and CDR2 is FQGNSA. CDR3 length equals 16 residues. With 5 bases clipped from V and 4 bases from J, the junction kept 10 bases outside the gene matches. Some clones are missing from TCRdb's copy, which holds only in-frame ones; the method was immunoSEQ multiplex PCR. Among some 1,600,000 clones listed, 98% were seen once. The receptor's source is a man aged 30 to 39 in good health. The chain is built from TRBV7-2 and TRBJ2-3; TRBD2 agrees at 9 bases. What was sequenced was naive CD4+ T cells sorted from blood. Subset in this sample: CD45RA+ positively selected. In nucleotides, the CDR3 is TGTGCCAGCAGCATCTTAGCGGGAGTTTTACCAGATACGCAGTATTTT. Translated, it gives CASSILAGVLPDTQYF.